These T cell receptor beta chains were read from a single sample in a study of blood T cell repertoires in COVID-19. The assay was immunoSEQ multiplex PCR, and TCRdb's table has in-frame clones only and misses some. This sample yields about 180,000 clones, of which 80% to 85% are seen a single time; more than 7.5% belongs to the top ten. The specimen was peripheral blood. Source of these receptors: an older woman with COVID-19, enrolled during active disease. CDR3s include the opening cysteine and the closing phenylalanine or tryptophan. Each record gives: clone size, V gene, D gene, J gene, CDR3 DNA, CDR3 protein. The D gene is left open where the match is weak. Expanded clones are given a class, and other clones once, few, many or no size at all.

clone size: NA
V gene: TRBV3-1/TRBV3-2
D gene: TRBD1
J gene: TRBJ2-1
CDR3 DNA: TGTGCCAGCAGCCCCGAGGACAGGGGGATGTACAATGAGCAGTTCTTC
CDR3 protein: CASSPEDRGMYNEQFF

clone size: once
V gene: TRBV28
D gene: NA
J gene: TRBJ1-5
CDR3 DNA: TGTGCCAGCAGTCGAGGAAGTAGGGGAATTAATCAGCCCCAGCATTTT
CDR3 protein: CASSRGSRGINQPQHF

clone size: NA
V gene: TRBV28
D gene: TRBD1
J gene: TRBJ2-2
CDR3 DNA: TGTGCCAGCAGTCCCGCGGGACAGGTGACCGGGGAGCTGTTTTTT
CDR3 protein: CASSPAGQVTGELFF

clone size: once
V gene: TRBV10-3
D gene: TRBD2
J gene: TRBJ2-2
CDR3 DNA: TGTGCCATCAGTGAGTCGACGGGAGGGATCACCGGGGAGCTGTTTTTT
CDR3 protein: CAISESTGGITGELFF

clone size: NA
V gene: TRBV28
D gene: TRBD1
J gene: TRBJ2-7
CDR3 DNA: TGTGCCAGCAGTTTAGGGTGGGGACAGGAGACCTACGAGCAGTACTTC
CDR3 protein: CASSLGWGQETYEQYF

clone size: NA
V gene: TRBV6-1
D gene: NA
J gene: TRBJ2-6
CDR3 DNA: TGTGCCAGCAGTGAAGGGGCAGCCTCTGGGGCCAACGTCCTGACTTTC
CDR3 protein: CASSEGAASGANVLTF

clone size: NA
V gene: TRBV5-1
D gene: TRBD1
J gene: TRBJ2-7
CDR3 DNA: TGCGCCAGCAGCAGGACAGGGGGCCTAAGCTCCTACGAGCAGTACTTC
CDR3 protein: CASSRTGGLSSYEQYF

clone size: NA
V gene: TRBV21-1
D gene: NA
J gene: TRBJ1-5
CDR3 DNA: TGTGCCAGCAGCGGCCTTGATTCTACAGGGTACAATCAGCCCCAGCATTTT
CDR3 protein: CASSGLDSTGYNQPQHF

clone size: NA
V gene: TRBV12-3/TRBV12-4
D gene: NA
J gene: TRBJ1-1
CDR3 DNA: TGTGCCAGCAGTTTGAAAGCGTTCCAAGCTTTCTTT
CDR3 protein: CASSLKAFQAFF

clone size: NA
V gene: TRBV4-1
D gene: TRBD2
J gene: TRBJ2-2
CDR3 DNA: TGCGCCAGCAGCCAAGCCTTAGCGGGATTACGGACCGGGGAGCTGTTTTTT
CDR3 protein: CASSQALAGLRTGELFF

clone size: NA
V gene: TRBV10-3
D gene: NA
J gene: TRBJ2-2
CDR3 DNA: TGTGCCATCAGTCCAGGGGGGTTGACCGGGGAGCTGTTTTTT
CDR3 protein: CAISPGGLTGELFF

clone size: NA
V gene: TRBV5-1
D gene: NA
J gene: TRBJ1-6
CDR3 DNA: TGCGCCAGCATGCAGGGTCTCAGTAATTCACCCCTCCACTTT
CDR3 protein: CASMQGLSNSPLHF

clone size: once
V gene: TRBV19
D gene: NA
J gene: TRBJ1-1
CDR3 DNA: TGTGCCAGTAGTACACAATTCGGCAGGGTCGCCCGAGGGAACACTGAAGCTTTCTTT
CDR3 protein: CASSTQFGRVARGNTEAFF

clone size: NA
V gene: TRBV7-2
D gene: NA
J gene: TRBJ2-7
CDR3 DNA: TGTGCCAGCAGCATTCTCCCGACAGGTCGCGAGCAGTACTTC
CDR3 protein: CASSILPTGREQYF